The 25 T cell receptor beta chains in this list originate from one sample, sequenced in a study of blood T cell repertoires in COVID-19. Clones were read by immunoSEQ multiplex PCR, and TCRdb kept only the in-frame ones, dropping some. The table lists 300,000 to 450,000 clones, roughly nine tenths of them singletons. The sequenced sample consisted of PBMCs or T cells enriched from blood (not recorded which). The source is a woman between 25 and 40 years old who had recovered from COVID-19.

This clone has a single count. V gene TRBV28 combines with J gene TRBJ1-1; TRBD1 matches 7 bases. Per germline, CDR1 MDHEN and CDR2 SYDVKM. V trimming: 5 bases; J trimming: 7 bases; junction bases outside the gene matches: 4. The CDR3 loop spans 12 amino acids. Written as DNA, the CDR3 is TGTGCCAGCAGTCAGGGGGGCGGTGAAGCTTTCTTT. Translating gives CASSQGGGEAFF.

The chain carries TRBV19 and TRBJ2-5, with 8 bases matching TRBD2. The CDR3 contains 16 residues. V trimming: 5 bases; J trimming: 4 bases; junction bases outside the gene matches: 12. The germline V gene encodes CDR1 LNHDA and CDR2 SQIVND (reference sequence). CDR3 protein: CASSPRPGGASETQYF. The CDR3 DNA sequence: TGTGCCAGTAGTCCCCGCCCCGGGGGGGCCTCAGAGACCCAGTACTTC.

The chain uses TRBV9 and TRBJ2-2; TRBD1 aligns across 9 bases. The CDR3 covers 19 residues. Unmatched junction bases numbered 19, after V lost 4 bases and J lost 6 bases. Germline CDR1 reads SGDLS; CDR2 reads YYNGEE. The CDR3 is CASSIEGDRVIPQAGELFF. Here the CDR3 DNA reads TGTGCCAGCAGCATCGAGGGGGACAGGGTAATCCCTCAGGCCGGGGAGCTGTTTTTT.

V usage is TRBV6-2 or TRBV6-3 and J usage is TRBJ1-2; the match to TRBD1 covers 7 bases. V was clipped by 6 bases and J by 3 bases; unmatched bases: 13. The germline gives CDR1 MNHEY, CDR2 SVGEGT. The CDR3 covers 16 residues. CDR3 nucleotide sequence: TGTGCCAGCAGCCACGACAGGGCCCTGCCCTACTATGGCTACACCTTC. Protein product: CASSHDRALPYYGYTF.

The DNA of the CDR3 is TGTGCCAGTACCTCCGACAGGGGGCGAAACAATGAGCAGTTCTTC. Translating gives CASTSDRGRNNEQFF. This chain links TRBV19 with TRBJ2-1, with 10 positions matching TRBD1. The CDR3 extends over 15 amino acids. CDR1 is LNHDA and CDR2 is SQIVND in the germline V gene (reference sequence). The J segment lost 5 bases and the V segment lost 7 bases, leaving 8 bases of the junction unmatched.

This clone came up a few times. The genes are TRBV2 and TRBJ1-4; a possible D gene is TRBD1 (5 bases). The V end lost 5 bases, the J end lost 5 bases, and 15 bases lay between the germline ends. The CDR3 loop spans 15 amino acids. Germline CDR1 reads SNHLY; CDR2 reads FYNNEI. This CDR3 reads CASSPRKGANEKLFF. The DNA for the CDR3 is TGTGCCAGCAGTCCCCGCAAAGGGGCAAATGAAAAACTGTTTTTT.

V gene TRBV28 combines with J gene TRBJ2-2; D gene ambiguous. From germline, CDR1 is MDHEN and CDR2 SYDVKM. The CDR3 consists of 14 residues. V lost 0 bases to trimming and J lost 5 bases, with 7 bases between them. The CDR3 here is CASSLWSGTGELFF. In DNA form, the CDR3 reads TGTGCCAGCAGTTTATGGTCCGGTACCGGGGAGCTGTTTTTT.

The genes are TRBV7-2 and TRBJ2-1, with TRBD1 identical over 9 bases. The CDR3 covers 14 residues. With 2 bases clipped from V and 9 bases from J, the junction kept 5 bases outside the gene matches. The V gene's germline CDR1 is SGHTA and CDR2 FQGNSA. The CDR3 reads CASSLTRDRAEQFF. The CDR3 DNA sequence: TGTGCCAGCAGCTTAACCCGGGACAGGGCTGAGCAGTTCTTC. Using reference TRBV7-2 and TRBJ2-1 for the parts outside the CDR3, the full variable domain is GAGVSQSPSNKVTEKGKDVELRCDPISGHTALYWYRQSLGQGLEFLIYFQGNSAPDKSGLPSDRFSAERTGGSVSTLTIQRTQQEDSAVYLCASSLTRDRAEQFFGPGTRLTVL.

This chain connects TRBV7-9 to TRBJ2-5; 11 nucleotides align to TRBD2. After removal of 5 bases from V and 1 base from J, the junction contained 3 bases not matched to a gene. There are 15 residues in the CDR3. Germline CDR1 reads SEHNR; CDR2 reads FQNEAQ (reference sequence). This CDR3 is CASSRLAGIQETQYF. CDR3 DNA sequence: TGTGCCAGCAGCCGACTAGCGGGGATCCAAGAGACCCAGTACTTC.

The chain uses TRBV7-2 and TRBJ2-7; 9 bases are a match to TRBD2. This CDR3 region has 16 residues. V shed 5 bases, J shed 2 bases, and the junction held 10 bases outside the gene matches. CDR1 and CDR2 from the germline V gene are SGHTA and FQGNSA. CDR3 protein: CASSHDSGGVAYEQYF. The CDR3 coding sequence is TGTGCCAGCAGCCACGATAGCGGGGGAGTCGCCTACGAGCAGTACTTC.

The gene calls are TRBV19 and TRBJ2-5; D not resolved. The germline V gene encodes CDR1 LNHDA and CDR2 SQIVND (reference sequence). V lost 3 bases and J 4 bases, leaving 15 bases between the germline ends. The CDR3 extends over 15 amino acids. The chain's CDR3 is CASSMGSPLGETQYF. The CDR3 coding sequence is TGTGCCAGTAGTATGGGTTCCCCCCTAGGAGAGACCCAGTACTTC.

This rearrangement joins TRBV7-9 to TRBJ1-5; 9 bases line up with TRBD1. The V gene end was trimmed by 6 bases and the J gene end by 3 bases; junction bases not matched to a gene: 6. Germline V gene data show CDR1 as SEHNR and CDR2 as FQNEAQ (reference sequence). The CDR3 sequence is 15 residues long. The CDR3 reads CASSYGTGINQPQHF. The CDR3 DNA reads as TGTGCCAGCAGTTACGGGACAGGGATCAATCAGCCCCAGCATTTT.

This CDR3 reads CASSFDAVLAEAFF. CDR3 nucleotides: TGTGCCAGCAGCTTCGATGCGGTCCTTGCTGAAGCTTTCTTT. The V and J genes are TRBV11-2 and TRBJ1-1; D is undetermined. V shed 3 bases and J shed 6 bases, with 14 bases lying between them. Germline V gene sequence: CDR1 SGHAT, CDR2 FQNNGV. This CDR3 is built from 14 residues.

The CDR3 nucleotides read TGTGCCATCGGAGCAGGGGGAAATTCACCCCTCCACTTT. It is translated as CAIGAGGNSPLHF. The J gene is TRBJ1-6, the V gene TRBV10-3, with 7 bases matching TRBD1. Germline-derived CDR1 and CDR2 are ENHRY and SYGVKD. The CDR3 runs to 13 residues. Trimming removed 8 bases from V and 7 bases from J; junction bases left unmatched: 5.

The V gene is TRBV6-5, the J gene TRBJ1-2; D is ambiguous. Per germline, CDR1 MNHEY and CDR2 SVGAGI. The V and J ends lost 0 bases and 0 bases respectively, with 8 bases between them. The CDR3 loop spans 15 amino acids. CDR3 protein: CASSYSRASNYGYTF. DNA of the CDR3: TGTGCCAGCAGTTACTCGAGAGCCTCTAACTATGGCTACACCTTC.

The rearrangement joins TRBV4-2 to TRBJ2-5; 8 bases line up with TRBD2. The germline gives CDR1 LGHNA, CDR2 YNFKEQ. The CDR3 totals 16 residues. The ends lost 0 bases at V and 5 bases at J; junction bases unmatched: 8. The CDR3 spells CASSQEGAGGAETQYF. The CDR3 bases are TGTGCCAGCAGCCAAGAGGGGGCGGGGGGCGCGGAGACCCAGTACTTC.

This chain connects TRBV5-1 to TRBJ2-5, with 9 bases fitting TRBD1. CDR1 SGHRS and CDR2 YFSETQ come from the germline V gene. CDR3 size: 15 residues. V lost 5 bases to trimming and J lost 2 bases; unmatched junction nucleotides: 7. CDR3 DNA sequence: TGCGCCAGCAGTACGTTGACAGGGGGACAAGAGACCCAGTACTTC. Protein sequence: CASSTLTGGQETQYF.

The CDR3 nucleotides read TGTGCCAGCAGCGCCTCGACAGGGGAGGGTAGCGAGCAGTACTTC. Translation gives CASSASTGEGSEQYF. This chain connects TRBV9 to TRBJ2-7; D is possibly TRBD1 (8 bases). Germline loops: CDR1 SGDLS, CDR2 YYNGEE. This CDR3 has 15 residues. V lost 3 bases and J lost 6, with 19 bases in between.

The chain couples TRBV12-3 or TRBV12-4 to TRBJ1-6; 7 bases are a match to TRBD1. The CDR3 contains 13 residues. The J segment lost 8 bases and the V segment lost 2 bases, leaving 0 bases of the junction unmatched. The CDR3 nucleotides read TGTGCCAGCAGTTTACAGGGGGATTCACCCCTCCACTTT. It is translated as CASSLQGDSPLHF.

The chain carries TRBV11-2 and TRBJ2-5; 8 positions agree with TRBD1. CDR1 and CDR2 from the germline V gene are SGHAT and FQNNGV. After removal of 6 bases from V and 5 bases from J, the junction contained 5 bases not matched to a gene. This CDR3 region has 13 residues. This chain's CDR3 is CASSSDRAETQYF. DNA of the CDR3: TGTGCCAGCAGTTCGGACAGGGCTGAGACCCAGTACTTC.

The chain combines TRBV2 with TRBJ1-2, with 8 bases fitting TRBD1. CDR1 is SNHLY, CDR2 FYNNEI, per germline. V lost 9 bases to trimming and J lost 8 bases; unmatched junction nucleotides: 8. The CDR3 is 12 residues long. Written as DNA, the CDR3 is TGTGCCAGACGACAGGGGCTAGGAGGCTACACCTTC. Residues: CARRQGLGGYTF.

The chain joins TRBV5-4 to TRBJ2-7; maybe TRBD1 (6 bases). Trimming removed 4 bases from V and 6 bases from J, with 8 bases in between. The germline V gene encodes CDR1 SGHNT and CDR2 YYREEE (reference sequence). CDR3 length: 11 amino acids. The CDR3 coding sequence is TGTGCCAGCAGCGGGGGCGGCGAGCAGTACTTC. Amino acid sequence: CASSGGGEQYF.

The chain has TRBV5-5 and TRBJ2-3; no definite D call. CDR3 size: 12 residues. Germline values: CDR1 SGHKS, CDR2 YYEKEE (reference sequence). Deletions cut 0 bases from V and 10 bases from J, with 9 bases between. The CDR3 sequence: CASSLGSFAQYF. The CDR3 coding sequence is TGTGCCAGCAGCTTGGGTAGCTTCGCGCAGTATTTT.

Here the CDR3 reads CASSQGRGIGETQYF. In DNA, the CDR3 is TGTGCCAGCAGCCAAGGCAGGGGGATCGGAGAGACCCAGTACTTC. The rearrangement links TRBV3-1 (or the pseudogene TRBV3-2) to TRBJ2-5; the match to TRBD1 covers 7 bases. The junction had 6 bases not matched to a gene; V was cut back by 1 base and J by 4 bases. The CDR3 is 15 residues long. Germline CDR1 is LGHDT and CDR2 is YNNKEL (reference sequence).

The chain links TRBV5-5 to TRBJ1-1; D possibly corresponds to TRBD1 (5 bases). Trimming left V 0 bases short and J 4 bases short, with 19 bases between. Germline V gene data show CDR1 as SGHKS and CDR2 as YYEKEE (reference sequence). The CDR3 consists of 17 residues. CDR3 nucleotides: TGTGCCAGCAGCTTGGACGACAGATGGGGCAGGGCCACTGAAGCTTTCTTT. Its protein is CASSLDDRWGRATEAFF.